The next 5 T cell receptor beta chains were all read from a single sample in a study of T cells in Graves' hyperthyroidism and ophthalmopathy. The CDR3 regions of TCR beta were amplified from RNA transcripts. HTBI primers were the set used in a first-round RT-PCR of the TCR CDR3. One entry per CDR3 protein results from TCRdb running MiXCR on the multiplex PCR reads. Of 500,000 to 650,000 distinct CDR3 sequences in the sample, 17% are singletons; the top ten hold 17%. Sequences were obtained from blood. These receptors were collected from a woman under 30 with Graves' ophthalmopathy.

At least ten counts were recorded for this clonotype. This sequence joins TRBV6-1 and TRBJ2-7; 7 nucleotides agree with TRBD1. Per germline, CDR1 MNHNS and CDR2 SASEGT. The trim removed 6 bases at V and 0 bases at J, leaving 11 bases unmatched. CDR3 length: 16 residues. CDR3 protein: CASSAFGTVISYEQYF. Here the CDR3 DNA reads TGTGCCAGCAGCGCCTTCGGGACAGTCATCTCCTACGAGCAGTACTTC.

This clonotype was seen repeatedly, ten times or more. The V and J genes are TRBV20-1 and TRBJ2-3; 7 positions match TRBD1. CDR1 is DFQATT and CDR2 is SNEGSKA in the germline V gene (reference sequence). J lost 3 bases, V lost 3 bases, and 3 bases had no gene match. CDR3 length: 13 residues. The CDR3 here is CSASDRVTDTQYF. In nucleotides, the CDR3 is TGCAGTGCTAGCGACAGGGTAACAGATACGCAGTATTTT.

In the case of this clonotype: A read error may account for a junction end that differs from germline. CDR3 sequence (DNA): TGTGCCAACAGCGTAGGGGACACCATAAACCAGCCCCAGCATTTT. The encoded protein is CANSVGDTINQPQHF. The chain is built from TRBV9 and TRBJ1-5; D possibly corresponds to TRBD1 (6 bases). CDR3 length: 15 amino acids. The germline gives CDR1 SGDLS, CDR2 YYNGEE.

This clonotype has a count of ten or more. DNA of the CDR3: TGTGCCAGCGGGGCGAGAAGGGGGGACATTGTGGGGACTACCGAGCAGTACTTC. Residues: CASGARRGDIVGTTEQYF. The genes are TRBV28 and TRBJ2-7; tentative D call: TRBD2 (7 bases). The ends were cut back, 8 bases at V and 6 bases at J, with 32 bases in the middle. Germline lookup yields CDR1 MDHEN and CDR2 SYDVKM. The CDR3 runs 18 residues.

This clonotype came up a few times. The V call is TRBV5-1, the J call TRBJ1-2; 7 bases match TRBD1. Germline-derived CDR1 and CDR2 are SGHRS and YFSETQ. CDR3 length equals 18 residues. V lost 0 bases, J lost 8 bases, and 19 bases stayed unmatched. CDR3 bases: TGCGCCAGCAGCTTGGGGGCCGCCAGACAGGAGTCAGGGGGAGGCTACACCTTC. This gives the protein CASSLGAARQESGGGYTF.